The 2 T cell receptor beta chains presented below share a single source sample, sequenced in a study of T-cell memory formation after mild COVID-19. Each CDR3 protein is one row after TCRdb ran MiXCR on the 5' RACE reads. The sample has 45,000 or so distinct CDR3 sequences, 6% to 8.5% seen once. Sequencing was performed on PBMCs or a T cell subset sorted from them (not recorded which). These receptors were taken from an adult who had mild COVID-19 (a few samples of this study predate the infection). Cell type and time point are not known.

In its sample, this clonotype was seen a few times. The chain recombines TRBV12-3 or TRBV12-4 with TRBJ2-5, with 15 bases lining up with TRBD2. This CDR3 spans 18 amino acids. V lost 4 bases and J lost 1; bases outside the gene matches: 7. The CDR3 spells CASSWTSGGAGSQETQYF. The CDR3 region has the DNA TGTGCCAGCAGTTGGACTAGCGGGGGGGCCGGTTCCCAAGAGACCCAGTACTTC.

V gene TRBV27 combines with J gene TRBJ1-1; D not resolved. The CDR3 has 14 residues. Germline values: CDR1 MNHEY, CDR2 SMNVEV (reference sequence). V lost 3 bases and J 2 bases, leaving 10 bases between the germline ends. The CDR3 spells CASSLGRLNTEAFF. The CDR3 DNA follows: TGTGCCAGCAGTTTGGGCAGGCTAAACACTGAAGCTTTCTTT.